The sample holds many counts of the clone carrying this T cell receptor (beta chain). Its antigen is not identified. TCRdb reprocessed the PCR reads via MiXCR and lists one record per CDR3 protein. The table includes more than 250,000 distinct CDR3 sequences, about a fifth detected once. This sample was taken from a study of molecular identifiers for immune sequencing clone quantification. The study, taken as a whole, reports: Over 99% of CMV-specific effector molecules, but under 1% of naive ones, were in clones above 20 copies.

This CDR3 comprises 15 residues. V was cut by 5 bases and J by 6 bases, with 18 bases left in between. Germline assignment: CDR1 LGHNA and CDR2 YSLEER. Sequenced: naive CD8+ T cells from blood, with Jurkat cell RNA spiked in. Stated subset: FACS-sorted CD8+CD4-CCR7+CD45RA+ naive T cells. The J gene is TRBJ2-3, the V gene TRBV4-3; D might be TRBD1 (6 bases). The clonotype originates from a human donor in good health. Some libraries in this study had Jurkat cell RNA spiked in. In DNA, the CDR3 is TGCGCCAGCAGCTTAAGCCGGGACACCTCTGATACGCAGTATTTT. As protein: CASSLSRDTSDTQYF.